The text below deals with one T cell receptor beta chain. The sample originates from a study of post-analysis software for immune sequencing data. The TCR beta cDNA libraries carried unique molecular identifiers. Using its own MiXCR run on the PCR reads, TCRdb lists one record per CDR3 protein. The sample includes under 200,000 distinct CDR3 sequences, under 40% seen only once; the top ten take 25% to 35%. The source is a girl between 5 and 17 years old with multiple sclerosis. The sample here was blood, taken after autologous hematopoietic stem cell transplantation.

CDR3 sequence: CSAGTSEWDEQFF. DNA for the CDR3: TGCAGTGCCGGAACTTCCGAGTGGGATGAGCAGTTCTTC. This rearrangement joins TRBV20-1 to TRBJ2-1; D not certain. The CDR3 extends over 13 amino acids. Germline V lookup: CDR1 DFQATT, CDR2 SNEGSKA (reference sequence). Trimming removed 6 bases at V and 8 bases at J, with 17 bases between.